Sequencing of this T cell receptor (beta chain) was carried out in a study of blood T cell repertoires in COVID-19 (dated by TCRdb to 2020 to 2021). For the wider study: Samples covering the acute and convalescent phases of COVID-19 were provided by collaborators in the United States, Italy and Spain. Where HLA class I and class II types were available, the types were taken from metadata supplied by the sample provider, not from assay-based typing. Subjects who had been exposed to COVID-19, were actively infected with it, or had recovered from it provided the deeply sampled blood TCRbeta repertoires that made up the dataset. The material from the prospective study consisted of cDNA or gDNA derived from T cells, B-cell-depleted T cells, or PBMCs. Samples came from the ongoing ImmuneRACE study (first 160 participants) plus 1,254 subjects from 6 global collaborators. The sample metadata nearly always contained a de-identified subject ID, COVID-19 status, age in years and sex. The repertoires were made available in a free public database intended to serve as a resource for research on the immune response to SARS-CoV-2.

The CDR3, cysteine through phenylalanine, is 16 amino acids long. Only the CDR3 DNA stays, 48 bases, in frame from base 1. The junction shows trimming of 2 bases on V and 7 bases on J, and the gene matches do not reach 6 bases of it. From a lookup of the germline V gene (reference sequence), CDR1 and CDR2 are MNHNY and SVGAGI. The paper as a whole reports these results and caveats: How much clinical and demographic metadata was included differed by source and by participant, and the metadata was provided uncurated.

A second Seattle source provided samples from volunteer blood donors who had recovered from COVID-19. Collaborating institutions collected whole blood in K2EDTA tubes following their own protocols. For TCRbeta analysis, collaborator samples were shipped as frozen whole blood, as isolated PBMCs, or as DNA extracted from either sample type. TCRbeta CDR3 regions were amplified from genomic DNA using the immunoSEQ Assay, a bias-controlled multiplex PCR. Processing in the source paper ran as follows. Nucleated cell counts per sample were estimated from amplification of reference gene primers within the assay. To quantify the absolute abundance of each unique TCRbeta CDR3 rearrangement, sequence reads were collapsed and filtered. For each sample, productive Simpson clonality was calculated by taking the square root of Simpson's diversity index across productive rearrangements. The clones in this table, taken by TCRdb from immuneACCESS, are in-frame only. Not every clone is retained; where verified, under half of the shortfall comes from an unresolved V gene, and the cause of the rest is unknown. The V and J calls and clone size are taken from that table; D and trimming were inferred from the DNA. In this sample the table shows around 260,000 clones, about 85% of which occur a single time. Together, the top ten hold approximately 4% of the sample.

Points on this clone: Its antigen remains undetermined. No much larger clone exists at a distance of one base, and base qualities are not known.

The V and J segments used are TRBV6-6 and TRBJ2-2; 11 central bases correspond to TRBD1. The clonotype was recovered from a man aged 55-75 years who had recovered from COVID-19. Input material: peripheral blood. The CDR3 in this case is CASSYPDRGRHGELFF. The nucleotide sequence reads as follows: TGTGCCAGCAGTTACCCGGACAGGGGGCGGCACGGGGAGCTGTTTTTT.